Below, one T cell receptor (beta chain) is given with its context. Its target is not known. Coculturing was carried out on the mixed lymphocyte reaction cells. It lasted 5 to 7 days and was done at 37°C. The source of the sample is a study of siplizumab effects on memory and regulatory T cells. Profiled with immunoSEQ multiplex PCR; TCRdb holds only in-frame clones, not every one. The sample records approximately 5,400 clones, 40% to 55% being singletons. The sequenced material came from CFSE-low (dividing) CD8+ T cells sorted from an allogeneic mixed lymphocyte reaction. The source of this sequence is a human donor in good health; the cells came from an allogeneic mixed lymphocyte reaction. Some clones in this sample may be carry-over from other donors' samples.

For the CDR3, the DNA is TGTGCCAGCACCCTACAGGGGGGGGACACTGAAGCTTTCTTT. It is translated as CASTLQGGDTEAFF. This chain uses TRBV6-5 with TRBJ1-1, with 8 bases identical to TRBD1. With V trimmed by 7 bases and J by 3 bases, 7 bases remained unmatched. Germline CDR1 is MNHEY and CDR2 is SVGAGI. The CDR3 runs to 14 residues.